Each of the 2 T cell receptor beta chains below was sequenced from the same sample in a study of PD-L1 blockade in urothelial cancer. The method was immunoSEQ multiplex PCR; TCRdb's version includes in-frame clones alone and lacks a portion of them. In the table there are some 35,000 clones, 82% of which are singletons. The input for sequencing was PBMCs, taken around atezolizumab (anti-PD-L1) treatment. Receptors were obtained from a man in his sixties with urothelial cancer.

The gene calls are TRBV19 and TRBJ1-5, with D unclear. The V end was cut by 3 bases, the J end by 2 bases, with 5 bases between. CDR1 and CDR2 (germline): LNHDA, SQIVND (reference sequence). The CDR3 sequence is 13 residues long. CDR3 amino acids: CASSIIGNQPQHF. The CDR3 bases are TGTGCCAGTAGTATCATAGGCAATCAGCCCCAGCATTTT.

As for this clone: The same CDR3 arises from other DNA sequences in this sample as well. The chain employs TRBV5-8 and TRBJ1-1; 11 bases are shared with TRBD1. In germline, CDR1 is SGHTS, CDR2 YDEGEE. J lost 5 bases, V lost 4 bases, and 10 bases had no gene match. The CDR3 spans 16 residues. CDR3: CASSLRTGGSRTEAFF. CDR3 in DNA: TGTGCCAGCAGCCTGAGGACAGGGGGCTCTAGGACTGAAGCTTTCTTT.